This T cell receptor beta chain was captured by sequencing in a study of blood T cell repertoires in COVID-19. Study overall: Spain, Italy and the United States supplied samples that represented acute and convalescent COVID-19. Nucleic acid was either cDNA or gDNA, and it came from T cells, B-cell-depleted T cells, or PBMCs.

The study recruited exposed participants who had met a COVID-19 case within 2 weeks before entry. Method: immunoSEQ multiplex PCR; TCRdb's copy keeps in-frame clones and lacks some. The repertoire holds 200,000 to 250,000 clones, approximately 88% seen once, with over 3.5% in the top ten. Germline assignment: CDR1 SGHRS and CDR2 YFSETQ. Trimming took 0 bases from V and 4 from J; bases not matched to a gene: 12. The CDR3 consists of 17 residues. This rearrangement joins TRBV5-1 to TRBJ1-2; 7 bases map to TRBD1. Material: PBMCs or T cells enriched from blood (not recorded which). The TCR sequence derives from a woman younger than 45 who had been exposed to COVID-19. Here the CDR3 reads CASSLVSPGRGTYGYTF. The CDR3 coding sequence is TGCGCCAGCAGCTTGGTCTCCCCGGGCAGGGGGACCTATGGCTACACCTTC.